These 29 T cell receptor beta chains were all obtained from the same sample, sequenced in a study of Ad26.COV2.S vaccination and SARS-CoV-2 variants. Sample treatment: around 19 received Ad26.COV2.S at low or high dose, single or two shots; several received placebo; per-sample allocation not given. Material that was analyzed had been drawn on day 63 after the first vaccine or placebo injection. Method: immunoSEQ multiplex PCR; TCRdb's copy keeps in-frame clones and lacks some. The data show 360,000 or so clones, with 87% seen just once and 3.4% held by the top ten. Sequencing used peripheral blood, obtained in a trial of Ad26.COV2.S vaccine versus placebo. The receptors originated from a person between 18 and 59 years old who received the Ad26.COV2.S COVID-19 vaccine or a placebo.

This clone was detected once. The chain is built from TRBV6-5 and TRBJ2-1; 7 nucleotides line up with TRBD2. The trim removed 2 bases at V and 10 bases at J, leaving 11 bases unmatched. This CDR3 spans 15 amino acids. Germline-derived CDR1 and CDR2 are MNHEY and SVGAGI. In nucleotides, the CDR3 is TGTGCCAGCAGTTACACCGGGACTACTTCCGGGGAGCAGTTCTTC. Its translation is CASSYTGTTSGEQFF.

CDR3 sequence (DNA): TGTGCCAGCAGTTCCTCTAGCGGGGGCTCGAGCTCCTACAATGAGCAGTTCTTC. Translated: CASSSSSGGSSSYNEQFF. The rearrangement links TRBV6-2 or TRBV6-3 to TRBJ2-1; 10 bases match TRBD2. The V gene's germline CDR1 is MNHEY and CDR2 SVGEGT. The CDR3 runs to 18 residues. Trimming at V came to 4 bases and at J to 0 bases, leaving 9 bases not matched to a gene.

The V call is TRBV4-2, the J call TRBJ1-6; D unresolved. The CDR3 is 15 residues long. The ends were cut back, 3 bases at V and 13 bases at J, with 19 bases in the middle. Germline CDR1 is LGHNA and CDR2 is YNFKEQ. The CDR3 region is CASSQLTQETTPLHF. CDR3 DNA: TGTGCCAGCAGCCAGCTCACGCAGGAGACGACTCCCCTCCACTTT.

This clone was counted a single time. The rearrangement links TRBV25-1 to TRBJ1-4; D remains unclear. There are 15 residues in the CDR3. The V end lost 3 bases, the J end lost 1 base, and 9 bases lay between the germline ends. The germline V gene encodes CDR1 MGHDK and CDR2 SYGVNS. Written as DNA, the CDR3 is TGTGCCAGCAGTGATATCGGGGAAACTAATGAAAAACTGTTTTTT. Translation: CASSDIGETNEKLFF.

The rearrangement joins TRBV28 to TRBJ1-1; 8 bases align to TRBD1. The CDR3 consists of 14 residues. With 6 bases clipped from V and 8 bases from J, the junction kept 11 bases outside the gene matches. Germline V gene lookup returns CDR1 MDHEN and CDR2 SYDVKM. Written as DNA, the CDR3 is TGTGCCAGCAGCTTACCCCCGGGGGACAGGGAAGCTTTCTTT. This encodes CASSLPPGDREAFF.

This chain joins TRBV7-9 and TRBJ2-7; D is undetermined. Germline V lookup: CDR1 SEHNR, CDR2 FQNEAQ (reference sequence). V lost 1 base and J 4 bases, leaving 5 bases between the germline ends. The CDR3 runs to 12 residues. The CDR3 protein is CASSLGVYEQYF. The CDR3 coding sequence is TGTGCCAGCAGCTTAGGAGTATACGAGCAGTACTTC.

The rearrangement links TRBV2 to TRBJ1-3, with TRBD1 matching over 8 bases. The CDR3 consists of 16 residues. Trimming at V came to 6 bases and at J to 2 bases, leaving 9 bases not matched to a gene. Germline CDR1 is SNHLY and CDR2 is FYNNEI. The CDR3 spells CASRVSQGAAGNTIYF. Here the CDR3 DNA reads TGTGCCAGCAGAGTCTCCCAGGGGGCCGCTGGAAACACCATATATTTT.

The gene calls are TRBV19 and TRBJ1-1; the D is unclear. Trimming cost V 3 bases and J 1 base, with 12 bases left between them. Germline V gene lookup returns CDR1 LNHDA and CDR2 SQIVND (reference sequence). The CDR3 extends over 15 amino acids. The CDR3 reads CASSMRVLGNTEAFF. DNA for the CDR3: TGTGCCAGTAGTATGAGGGTACTCGGGAACACTGAAGCTTTCTTT.

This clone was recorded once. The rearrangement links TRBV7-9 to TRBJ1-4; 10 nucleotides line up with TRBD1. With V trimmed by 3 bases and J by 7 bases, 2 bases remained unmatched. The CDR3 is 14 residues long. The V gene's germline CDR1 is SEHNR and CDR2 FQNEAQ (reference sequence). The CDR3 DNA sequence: TGTGCCAGCAGCTTGGGACAGGGGTTTGAAAAACTGTTTTTT. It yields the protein CASSLGQGFEKLFF. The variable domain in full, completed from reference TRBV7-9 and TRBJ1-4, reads DTGVSQNPRHKITKRGQNVTFRCDPISEHNRLYWYRQTLGQGPEFLTYFQNEAQLEKSRLLSDRFSAERPKGSFSTLEIQRTEQGDSAMYLCASSLGQGFEKLFFGSGTQLSVL.

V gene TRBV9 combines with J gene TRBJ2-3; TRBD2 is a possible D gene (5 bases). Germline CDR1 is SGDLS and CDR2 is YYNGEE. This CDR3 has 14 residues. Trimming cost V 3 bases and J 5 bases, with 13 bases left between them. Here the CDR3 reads CASSEFLAIDTQYF. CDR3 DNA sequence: TGTGCCAGCAGCGAGTTTCTAGCAATAGATACGCAGTATTTT.

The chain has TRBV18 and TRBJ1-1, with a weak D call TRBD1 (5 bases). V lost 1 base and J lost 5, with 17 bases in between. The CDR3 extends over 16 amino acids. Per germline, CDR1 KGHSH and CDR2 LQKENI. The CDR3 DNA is TGTGCCAGCTCACCACTTCTACTCAGGGAAGGGACTGAAGCTTTCTTT. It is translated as CASSPLLLREGTEAFF.

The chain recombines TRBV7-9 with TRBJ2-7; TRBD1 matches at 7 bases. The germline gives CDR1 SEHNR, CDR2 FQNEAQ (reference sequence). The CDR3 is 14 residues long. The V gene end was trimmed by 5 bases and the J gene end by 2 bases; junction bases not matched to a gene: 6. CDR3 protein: CASSAQGTAYEQYF. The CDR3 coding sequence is TGTGCCAGCAGCGCGCAGGGGACAGCCTACGAGCAGTACTTC. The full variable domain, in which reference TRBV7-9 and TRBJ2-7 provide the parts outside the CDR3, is DTGVSQNPRHKITKRGQNVTFRCDPISEHNRLYWYRQTLGQGPEFLTYFQNEAQLEKSRLLSDRFSAERPKGSFSTLEIQRTEQGDSAMYLCASSAQGTAYEQYFGPGTRLTVT.

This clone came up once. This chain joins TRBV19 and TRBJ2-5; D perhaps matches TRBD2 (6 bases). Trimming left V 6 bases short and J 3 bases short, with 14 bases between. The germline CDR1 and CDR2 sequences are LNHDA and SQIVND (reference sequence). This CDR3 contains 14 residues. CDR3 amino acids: CASSDPGLEETQYF. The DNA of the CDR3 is TGTGCCAGTAGCGATCCGGGACTGGAAGAGACCCAGTACTTC. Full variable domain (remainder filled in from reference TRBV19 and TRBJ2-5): DGGITQSPKYLFRKEGQNVTLSCEQNLNHDAMYWYRQDPGQGLRLIYYSQIVNDFQKGDIAEGYSVSREKKESFPLTVTSAQKNPTAFYLCASSDPGLEETQYFGPGTRLLVL.

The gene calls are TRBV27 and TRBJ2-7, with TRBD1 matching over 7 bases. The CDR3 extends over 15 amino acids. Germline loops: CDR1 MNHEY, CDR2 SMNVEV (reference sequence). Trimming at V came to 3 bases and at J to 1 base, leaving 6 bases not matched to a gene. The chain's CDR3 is CASSFAGTASYEQYF. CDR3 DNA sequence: TGTGCCAGCAGTTTTGCCGGGACAGCTTCCTACGAGCAGTACTTC.

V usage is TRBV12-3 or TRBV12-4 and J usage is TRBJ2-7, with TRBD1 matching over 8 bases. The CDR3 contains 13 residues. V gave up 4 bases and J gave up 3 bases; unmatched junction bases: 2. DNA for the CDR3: TGTGCCAGCAGTTCGGGACAGGTCTACGAGCAGTACTTC. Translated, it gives CASSSGQVYEQYF.

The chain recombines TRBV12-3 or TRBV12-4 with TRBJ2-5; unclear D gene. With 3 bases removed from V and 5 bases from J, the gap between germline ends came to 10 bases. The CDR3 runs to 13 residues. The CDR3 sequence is CASSFGYGETQYF. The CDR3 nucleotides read TGTGCCAGCAGTTTTGGTTATGGGGAGACCCAGTACTTC.

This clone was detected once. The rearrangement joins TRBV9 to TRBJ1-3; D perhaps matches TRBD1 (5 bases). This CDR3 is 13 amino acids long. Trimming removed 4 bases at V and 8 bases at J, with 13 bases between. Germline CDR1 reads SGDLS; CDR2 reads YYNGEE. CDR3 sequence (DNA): TGTGCCAGCAGCCCGGGGGAGGGCTACACCATATATTTT. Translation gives CASSPGEGYTIYF.

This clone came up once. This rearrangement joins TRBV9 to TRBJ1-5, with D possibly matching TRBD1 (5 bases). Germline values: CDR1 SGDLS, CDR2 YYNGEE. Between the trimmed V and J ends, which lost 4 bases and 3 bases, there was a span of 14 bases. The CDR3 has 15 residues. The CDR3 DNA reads TGTGCCAGCAGCTTGGGACCCCTACCCAATCAGCCCCAGCATTTT. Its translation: CASSLGPLPNQPQHF.

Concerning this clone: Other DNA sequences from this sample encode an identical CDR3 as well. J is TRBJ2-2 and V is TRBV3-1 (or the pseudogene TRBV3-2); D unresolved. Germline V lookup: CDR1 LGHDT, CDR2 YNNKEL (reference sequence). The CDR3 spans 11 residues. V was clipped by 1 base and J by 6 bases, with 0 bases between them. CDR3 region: CASSQAGELFF. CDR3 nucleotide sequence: TGTGCCAGCAGCCAAGCCGGGGAGCTGTTTTTT.

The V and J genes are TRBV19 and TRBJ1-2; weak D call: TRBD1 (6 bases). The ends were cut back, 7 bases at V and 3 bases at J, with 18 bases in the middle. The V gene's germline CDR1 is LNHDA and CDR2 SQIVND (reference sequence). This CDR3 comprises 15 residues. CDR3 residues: CASTNSLQGDYGYTF. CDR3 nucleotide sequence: TGTGCCAGTACCAATTCACTACAGGGCGACTATGGCTACACCTTC.

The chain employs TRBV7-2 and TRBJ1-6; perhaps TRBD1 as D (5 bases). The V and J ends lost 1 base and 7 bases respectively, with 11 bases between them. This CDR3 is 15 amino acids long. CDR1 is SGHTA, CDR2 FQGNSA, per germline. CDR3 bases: TGTGCCAGCAGCTTAGTGGCAGGGAGGAATTCACCCCTCCACTTT. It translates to CASSLVAGRNSPLHF.

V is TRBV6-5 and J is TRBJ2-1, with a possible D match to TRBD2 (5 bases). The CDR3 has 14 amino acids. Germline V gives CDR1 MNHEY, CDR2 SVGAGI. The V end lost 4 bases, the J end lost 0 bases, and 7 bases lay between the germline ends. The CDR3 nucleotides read TGTGCCAGCAGTTCTAGCCCCTCCTACAATGAGCAGTTCTTC. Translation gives CASSSSPSYNEQFF.

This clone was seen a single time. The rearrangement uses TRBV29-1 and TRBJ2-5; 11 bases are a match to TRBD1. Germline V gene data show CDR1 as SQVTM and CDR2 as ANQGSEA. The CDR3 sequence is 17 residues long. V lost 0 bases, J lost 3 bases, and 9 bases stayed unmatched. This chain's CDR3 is CSVEESWTGGREETQYF. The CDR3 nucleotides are TGCAGCGTTGAAGAATCCTGGACAGGGGGCCGGGAAGAGACCCAGTACTTC.

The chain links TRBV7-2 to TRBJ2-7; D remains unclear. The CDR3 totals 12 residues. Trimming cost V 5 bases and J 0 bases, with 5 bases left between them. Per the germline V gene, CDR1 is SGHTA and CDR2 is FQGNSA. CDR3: CASSVHSYEQYF. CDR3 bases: TGTGCCAGCAGCGTTCACTCCTACGAGCAGTACTTC.

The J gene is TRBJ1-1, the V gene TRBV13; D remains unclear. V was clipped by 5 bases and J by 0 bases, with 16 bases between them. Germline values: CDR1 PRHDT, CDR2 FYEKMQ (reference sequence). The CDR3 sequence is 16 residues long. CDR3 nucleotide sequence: TGTGCCAGCAGCAAAAAGTGGGCAGGAGTGAACACTGAAGCTTTCTTT. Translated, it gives CASSKKWAGVNTEAFF.

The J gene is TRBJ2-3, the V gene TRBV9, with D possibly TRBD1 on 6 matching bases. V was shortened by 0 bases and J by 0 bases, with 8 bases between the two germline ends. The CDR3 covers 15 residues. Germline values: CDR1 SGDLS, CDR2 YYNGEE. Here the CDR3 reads CASSVARGSTDTQYF. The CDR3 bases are TGTGCCAGCAGCGTAGCTAGGGGGAGCACAGATACGCAGTATTTT.

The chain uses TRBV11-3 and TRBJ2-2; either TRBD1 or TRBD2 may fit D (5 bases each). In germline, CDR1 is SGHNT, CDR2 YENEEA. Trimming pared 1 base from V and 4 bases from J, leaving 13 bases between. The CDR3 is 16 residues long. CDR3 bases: TGTGCCAGCAGCTTAGGGGAAGGGACGGCCACCGGGGAGCTGTTTTTT. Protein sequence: CASSLGEGTATGELFF.

The CDR3 loop reads CATSSGTGAYEQFF. The CDR3 DNA reads as TGTGCCACCTCCTCCGGGACAGGGGCGTATGAGCAGTTCTTC. This chain joins TRBV24-1 and TRBJ2-1; TRBD1 matches 10 bases. Germline V CDR1 and CDR2: KGHDR, SFDVKD. The ends lost 9 bases at V and 8 bases at J; junction bases unmatched: 9. This CDR3 region has 14 residues.

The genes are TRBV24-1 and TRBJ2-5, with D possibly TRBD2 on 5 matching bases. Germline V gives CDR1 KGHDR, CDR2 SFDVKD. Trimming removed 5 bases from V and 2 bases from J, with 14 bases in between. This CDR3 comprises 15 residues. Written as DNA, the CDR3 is TGTGCCACCAGTGCAGGCGGGCCCATTCAAGAGACCCAGTACTTC. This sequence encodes CATSAGGPIQETQYF.